The 30 T cell receptor beta chains below come from one sample, sequenced in a study of monozygotic twins with cystic fibrosis (dated by TCRdb to the early 2020s). Library method: the immunoSEQ multiplex PCR assay. TCRdb took over this immuneACCESS table, retaining in-frame rearrangements with V and J assigned. Such tables are incomplete; in checked studies, under half of the missing clones stem from an unresolved V gene, and the remainder is unexplained. Counted in this sample were approximately 24,000 clones; 95% to 98% of them appeared once. Around 2.5% of the sample is in the top ten clones. Sequencing was performed on blood. Receptors originate from a girl aged 2 to 10 with cystic fibrosis.

This clone came up once. The chain uses TRBV5-1 and TRBJ1-1; D is possibly TRBD1 (6 bases). The CDR3 spans 18 residues. V lost 0 bases to trimming and J lost 1 base, with 19 bases between them. Germline V gives CDR1 SGHRS, CDR2 YFSETQ. CDR3 loop: CASSLAPGVGRENTEAFF. Here the CDR3 DNA reads TGCGCCAGCAGCTTGGCCCCAGGGGTCGGCAGGGAGAACACTGAAGCTTTCTTT.

This chain joins TRBV2 and TRBJ1-4; D not certain. The CDR3 totals 14 residues. CDR1 and CDR2 from the germline V gene are SNHLY and FYNNEI. Trimming removed 2 bases from V and 5 bases from J, with 9 bases in between. DNA for the CDR3: TGTGCCAGCAGTGAAAAGGGATGGAATGAAAAACTGTTTTTT. This gives the protein CASSEKGWNEKLFF.

A note on this clone: Other DNA sequences within the sample encode an identical CDR3. Here the CDR3 DNA reads TGTGCCAGCAGCGTAAGCAGCTCCTACAATGAGCAGTTCTTC. Protein sequence: CASSVSSSYNEQFF. V usage is TRBV9 and J usage is TRBJ2-1; D is uncertain. Germline V lookup: CDR1 SGDLS, CDR2 YYNGEE. Trimming shortened V by 1 base and J by 0 bases, and 5 bases separated the two germline ends. The CDR3 covers 14 residues.

J is TRBJ1-5 and V is TRBV19; D is unresolved. Germline V lookup: CDR1 LNHDA, CDR2 SQIVND (reference sequence). This CDR3 has 12 residues. Trimming left V 6 bases short and J 4 bases short, with 7 bases between. The CDR3 loop reads CASSPLNQPQHF. The CDR3 nucleotides read TGTGCCAGTAGCCCACTAAATCAGCCCCAGCATTTT.

J is TRBJ2-7 and V is TRBV27; D may be TRBD1 (8 bases). Germline loops: CDR1 MNHEY, CDR2 SMNVEV (reference sequence). The CDR3 totals 13 residues. Trimming removed 5 bases at V and 4 bases at J, with 12 bases between. The CDR3 loop is CASSHRGGYEQYF. The CDR3 DNA is TGTGCCAGCAGTCACAGGGGGGGGTACGAGCAGTACTTC.

The genes are TRBV6-1 and TRBJ2-7; no firm D call. Trimming cost V 3 bases and J 3 bases, with 12 bases left between them. The CDR3 extends over 14 amino acids. Germline CDR1 is MNHNS and CDR2 is SASEGT. The CDR3 loop reads CASSDRVGIYEQYF. The CDR3, as DNA: TGTGCCAGCAGTGATCGTGTTGGGATCTACGAGCAGTACTTC.

The rearrangement joins TRBV7-9 to TRBJ2-2, with 12 bases fitting TRBD2. V dropped 2 bases and J dropped 1; count of bases not matched to a gene: 2. There are 17 residues in the CDR3. CDR1 is SEHNR, CDR2 FQNEAQ, per germline (reference sequence). The CDR3 nucleotides read TGTGCCAGCAGCTTACTGGGACTAGCGGGGAACACCGGGGAGCTGTTTTTT. Translating it yields CASSLLGLAGNTGELFF.

The V and J genes are TRBV28 and TRBJ2-1, with D perhaps matching TRBD1 (6 bases). The germline CDR1 and CDR2 sequences are MDHEN and SYDVKM. V gave up 11 bases and J gave up 0 bases, with 20 bases separating them. CDR3 length: 16 residues. Here the CDR3 reads CASTGSGGPSYNEQFF. In nucleotides, the CDR3 is TGTGCCTCTACAGGGTCGGGCGGTCCCTCCTACAATGAGCAGTTCTTC.

The chain recombines TRBV7-2 with TRBJ2-4, with 9 bases matching TRBD2. This CDR3 contains 14 residues. Germline loops: CDR1 SGHTA, CDR2 FQGNSA. V was pared by 4 bases and J by 6 bases, with 4 bases of the junction left unmatched. The CDR3 here is CASSSLAGANIQYF. The CDR3 coding sequence is TGTGCCAGCAGCTCATTAGCGGGAGCAAACATTCAGTACTTC.

This clone was seen only once. This chain uses TRBV6-5 with TRBJ2-5, with 8 bases that match TRBD2. The CDR3 is made up of 14 amino acids. The junction had 8 bases not matched to a gene; V was cut back by 6 bases and J by 5 bases. CDR1 and CDR2 (germline): MNHEY, SVGAGI. The DNA of the CDR3 is TGTGCCAGCAGCCGGACTAGCACTTCCGAGACCCAGTACTTC. This sequence encodes CASSRTSTSETQYF.

The chain uses TRBV6-1 and TRBJ2-7; TRBD2 matches 9 bases. This CDR3 contains 14 residues. V was pared by 6 bases and J by 3 bases, with 6 bases of the junction left unmatched. CDR1 is MNHNS and CDR2 is SASEGT in the germline V gene. In DNA form, the CDR3 reads TGTGCCAGCAGGAGGACTAGCGAAGACTACGAGCAGTACTTC. It specifies CASRRTSEDYEQYF.

The DNA for the CDR3 is TGTGCCTGGAGTGTACGGAGCGGGAGAACGAAGACCCAGTACTTC. It specifies CAWSVRSGRTKTQYF. The rearrangement joins TRBV30 to TRBJ2-5; 8 bases line up with TRBD2. The germline CDR1 and CDR2 sequences are GTSNPN and SVGIG (reference sequence). This CDR3 has 15 residues. J lost 6 bases, V lost 0 bases, and 9 bases had no gene match.

V and J are TRBV10-2 and TRBJ2-3; 10 bases map to TRBD2. Trimming took 6 bases from V and 5 from J; bases not matched to a gene: 8. The CDR3 contains 15 residues. Germline V gene lookup returns CDR1 WSHSY and CDR2 SAAADI. CDR3 in amino acids: CASSPSLAGEDTQYF. The CDR3 DNA follows: TGCGCCAGCAGCCCCTCTCTAGCGGGAGAAGATACGCAGTATTTT.

The chain is built from TRBV28 and TRBJ1-2, with 10 bases matching TRBD1. J lost 4 bases, V lost 6 bases, and 8 bases had no gene match. There are 15 residues in the CDR3. Germline V gives CDR1 MDHEN, CDR2 SYDVKM. The CDR3 DNA follows: TGTGCCAGCAGCTACGGACAGGGGGGGCTCTATGGCTACACCTTC. This gives the protein CASSYGQGGLYGYTF.

This clone was counted a single time. The CDR3 here is CSVDVRRGTEAFF. Here the CDR3 DNA reads TGCAGCGTTGACGTCAGGAGGGGCACTGAAGCTTTCTTT. The V and J genes are TRBV29-1 and TRBJ1-1, with TRBD1 as a possible D gene (5 bases). The CDR3 runs to 13 residues. Between the trimmed V and J ends, which lost 3 bases and 4 bases, there was a span of 12 bases. Per the germline V gene, CDR1 is SQVTM and CDR2 is ANQGSEA.

CDR3 in DNA: TGTGCCAGCAGTTACGGGGGTAGCAATCAGCCCCAGCATTTT. Its translation: CASSYGGSNQPQHF. The chain combines TRBV6-5 with TRBJ1-5; weak D call: TRBD1 (5 bases). Germline V CDR1 and CDR2: MNHEY, SVGAGI. V lost 2 bases to trimming and J lost 0 bases, with 5 bases between them. This CDR3 comprises 14 residues.

The genes are TRBV9 and TRBJ1-2, with unresolved D. CDR1 SGDLS and CDR2 YYNGEE come from the germline V gene. This CDR3 is built from 10 residues. V was shortened by 4 bases and J by 4 bases, with 2 bases between the two germline ends. The CDR3 DNA reads as TGTGCCAGCAGCTCCTATGGCTACACCTTC. Amino acids: CASSSYGYTF. The variable domain in full, with the rest retrieved from reference TRBV9 and TRBJ1-2, is DSGVTQTPKHLITATGQRVTLRCSPRSGDLSVYWYQQSLDQGLQFLIQYYNGEERAKGNILERFSAQQFPDLHSELNLSSLELGDSALYFCASSSYGYTFGSGTRLTVV.

The sample holds one count of this clone. The chain joins TRBV4-3 to TRBJ2-1; 9 bases match TRBD2. The CDR3 length is 15 residues. Per the germline V gene, CDR1 is LGHNA and CDR2 is YSLEER. With 4 bases clipped from V and 7 bases from J, the junction kept 8 bases outside the gene matches. CDR3 sequence: CASSPPAGGPNEQFF. In nucleotides, the CDR3 is TGCGCCAGCAGCCCACCGGCGGGAGGGCCGAATGAGCAGTTCTTC.

This clone was found a few times. The V gene is TRBV9, the J gene TRBJ1-5; perhaps TRBD1 as D (6 bases). The CDR3 is 14 amino acids. V dropped 3 bases and J dropped 6 bases, with 13 bases sitting between them. The germline gives CDR1 SGDLS, CDR2 YYNGEE. DNA for the CDR3: TGTGCCAGCAGCGCCACGACAGGAGGTCAGCCCCAGCATTTT. It specifies CASSATTGGQPQHF.

The rearrangement uses TRBV9 and TRBJ1-1; a possible D gene is TRBD1 (5 bases). V was clipped by 6 bases and J by 1 base, with 13 bases between them. The CDR3 has 14 residues. Germline values: CDR1 SGDLS, CDR2 YYNGEE. The CDR3 protein is CASNRAGSNTEAFF. For the CDR3, the DNA is TGTGCCAGCAACCGGGCAGGGTCGAACACTGAAGCTTTCTTT.

V and J are TRBV19 and TRBJ1-1; no definite D call. Between the trimmed V and J ends, which lost 8 bases and 0 bases, there was a span of 10 bases. CDR1 is LNHDA and CDR2 is SQIVND in the germline V gene (reference sequence). The CDR3 has 13 amino acids. CDR3 region: CASGRFLNTEAFF. CDR3 DNA: TGTGCCAGTGGGCGGTTCTTGAACACTGAAGCTTTCTTT.

V and J are TRBV6-1 and TRBJ1-4; D perhaps matches TRBD1 (5 bases). CDR1 and CDR2 (germline): MNHNS, SASEGT. Trimming removed 3 bases at V and 5 bases at J, with 16 bases between. This CDR3 region has 16 residues. CDR3 in DNA: TGTGCCAGCAGTGATGGGGTGGTGGCAGGGAATGAAAAACTGTTTTTT. It yields the protein CASSDGVVAGNEKLFF.

This chain uses TRBV28 with TRBJ2-2; D tentatively fits TRBD1 or TRBD2 (5 bases each). The ends were cut back, 6 bases at V and 4 bases at J, with 15 bases in the middle. The CDR3 runs 15 residues. The germline CDR1 and CDR2 sequences are MDHEN and SYDVKM. CDR3 amino acids: CASRVGDLATGELFF. Here the CDR3 DNA reads TGTGCCAGCAGAGTGGGGGATTTAGCCACCGGGGAGCTGTTTTTT.

The chain is built from TRBV7-6 and TRBJ2-1; 8 bases are a match to TRBD2. Germline CDR1 and CDR2: SGHVS and FNYEAQ. Unmatched junction bases numbered 10, after V lost 5 bases and J lost 7 bases. The CDR3 consists of 15 residues. Written as DNA, the CDR3 is TGTGCCAGCAGCGTGGGACTAGTTACGAGGAATGAGCAGTTCTTC. Its protein product is CASSVGLVTRNEQFF.

This clone has a single count. V and J are TRBV28 and TRBJ1-3; no clear D gene. Germline V CDR1 and CDR2: MDHEN, SYDVKM. V lost 3 bases and J 0 bases, leaving 18 bases between the germline ends. CDR3 length: 18 amino acids. The CDR3 coding sequence is TGTGCCAGCAGTTTCGAAGGGTGGACGGTCAACTCTGGAAACACCATATATTTT. It translates to CASSFEGWTVNSGNTIYF.

This clone was recorded once. The rearrangement links TRBV4-1 to TRBJ2-7, with D perhaps assigned TRBD1 or TRBD2 (5 bases each). Germline CDR1 and CDR2: MGHRA and YSYEKL. V was shortened by 4 bases and J by 0 bases, with 19 bases between the two germline ends. The CDR3 runs 17 residues. The DNA of the CDR3 is TGCGCCAGCAGCCCCCAGGGACGCCCGCCCCTCTCCTACGAGCAGTACTTC. Protein sequence: CASSPQGRPPLSYEQYF.

This chain joins TRBV7-9 and TRBJ1-4; 9 positions match TRBD1. From germline, CDR1 is SEHNR and CDR2 FQNEAQ (reference sequence). The CDR3 totals 16 residues. With V trimmed by 5 bases and J by 10 bases, 14 bases remained unmatched. CDR3 sequence reads: CASSANRGPAWGKLFF. The CDR3 nucleotides are TGTGCCAGCAGCGCAAACAGGGGGCCTGCTTGGGGAAAACTGTTTTTT.

This clone was detected only once. The chain recombines TRBV9 with TRBJ1-4; D is undetermined. Germline loops: CDR1 SGDLS, CDR2 YYNGEE. V was pared by 0 bases and J by 4 bases, with 13 bases between. This CDR3 contains 16 residues. The CDR3 protein is CASSVAAGTVNEKLFF. DNA of the CDR3: TGTGCCAGCAGCGTAGCTGCGGGCACCGTTAATGAAAAACTGTTTTTT.

V usage is TRBV21-1 and J usage is TRBJ2-5. TRBV21-1 is reported as a pseudogene. This CDR3 is 11 amino acids long. CDR3 in amino acids: CTRRASGTQYF. CDR3 DNA: TGCACCCGTCGGGCCTCGGGGACCCAGTACTTC.

The genes are TRBV7-2 and TRBJ2-7; possible D gene TRBD2, 6 bases. The V and J ends lost 1 base and 2 bases respectively, with 9 bases between them. Germline values: CDR1 SGHTA, CDR2 FQGNSA. The CDR3 spans 14 residues. The CDR3, as DNA: TGTGCCAGCAGCTTAGGTGGGGGGACCTACGAGCAGTACTTC. Protein product: CASSLGGGTYEQYF.